A selection of T cell receptor beta chains follows, all from one sample in a study of blood T cell repertoires in COVID-19. Method: immunoSEQ multiplex PCR; TCRdb's copy keeps in-frame clones and lacks some. The sample holds more than 300,000 clones, about 90% seen once. The sequenced sample consisted of PBMCs or T cells enriched from blood (not recorded which). The receptors were gathered from a woman aged 25 to 39 who had recovered from COVID-19. Each CDR3 is given without its conserved first and last residue. Some rows mark clone size as missing; the rest say once, few, many or name a class of expanded clone.

v_gene: TRBV5-1; abundance: NA; CDR3aa: ASSDLGLHALQETQY
v_gene: TRBV7-2; abundance: NA; CDR3aa: ASSYVGTSGSNQPQH
v_gene: TRBV19; abundance: NA; CDR3aa: ASSIWSPTEKLF
v_gene: TRBV11-2; abundance: NA; CDR3aa: ASSLAALAGKVF
v_gene: TRBV28; abundance: NA; CDR3aa: ASSLSPGNRKETQY
v_gene: TRBV7-9; abundance: NA; CDR3aa: ASSFREGTEAF
v_gene: TRBV7-9; abundance: once; CDR3aa: ASSLGWGQGNEKLF
v_gene: TRBV5-6; abundance: few; CDR3aa: ASSNYNTIY
v_gene: TRBV7-6; abundance: NA; CDR3aa: ASSSPWRVGDQPQH
v_gene: TRBV24-1; abundance: NA; CDR3aa: ATRRSTGSPTNEKLF
v_gene: TRBV19; abundance: NA; CDR3aa: ASRNRPTSTDTQY
v_gene: TRBV11-2; abundance: NA; CDR3aa: ASKDFVGGHYNEQF
v_gene: TRBV4-3; abundance: NA; CDR3aa: ASSQGAEGYGYT
v_gene: TRBV30; abundance: NA; CDR3aa: AWSLSPGQSTGGYT
v_gene: TRBV6-5; abundance: NA; CDR3aa: ASAPNAGQF
v_gene: TRBV28; abundance: NA; CDR3aa: ASSLSGIKLNTEAF
v_gene: TRBV19; abundance: NA; CDR3aa: ASSPTGLADTEAF
v_gene: TRBV4-2; abundance: NA; CDR3aa: ASSQGDSLGDTQY
v_gene: TRBV12-5; abundance: NA; CDR3aa: ASGPSTSGSLTETQY
v_gene: TRBV5-8; abundance: NA; CDR3aa: ASSLSGRGHGDTQY
v_gene: TRBV28; abundance: NA; CDR3aa: ASSFLQGANNQPQH
v_gene: TRBV29-1; abundance: NA; CDR3aa: SVRDRYNEKLF
v_gene: TRBV7-2; abundance: NA; CDR3aa: ASSSTSGTYNEQF
v_gene: TRBV28; abundance: NA; CDR3aa: ASTTIGAVLYGYT
v_gene: TRBV19; abundance: NA; CDR3aa: ASSPGGAQFQPQH
v_gene: TRBV10-2; abundance: NA; CDR3aa: ASSELASGSRVVKNIQY
v_gene: TRBV5-1; abundance: once; CDR3aa: ASSNPGGLGEKLF
v_gene: TRBV4-1; abundance: NA; CDR3aa: ASSQAGTGNEKLF
v_gene: TRBV7-9; abundance: NA; CDR3aa: ASSPVDRVGQETQY
v_gene: TRBV15; abundance: NA; CDR3aa: ATTHQGYLSYT
v_gene: TRBV9; abundance: once; CDR3aa: ASSVNQGMEADTQY
v_gene: TRBV13; abundance: once; CDR3aa: ASSLRLAGALTDTQY
v_gene: TRBV4-1; abundance: NA; CDR3aa: ASGRLAGGNTDTQY
v_gene: TRBV25-1; abundance: NA; CDR3aa: ASSVGTVNEKLF
v_gene: TRBV9; abundance: NA; CDR3aa: ASSVAEGADTQY
v_gene: TRBV19; abundance: NA; CDR3aa: ASKRGDRDYGGELF
v_gene: TRBV28; abundance: NA; CDR3aa: ASSLFGAGQEKLF
v_gene: TRBV13; abundance: NA; CDR3aa: ASSLRTLFHEQY
v_gene: TRBV9; abundance: NA; CDR3aa: ASRSKTSGTGIYEQY
v_gene: TRBV15; abundance: NA; CDR3aa: ATSRVIGTGEFLG
v_gene: TRBV3-1/TRBV3-2; abundance: NA; CDR3aa: ASSQIRDRENSYEQY
v_gene: TRBV3-1/TRBV3-2; abundance: NA; CDR3aa: ASSPSIAGGSDNEQF
v_gene: TRBV4-2; abundance: NA; CDR3aa: ASSRDTQGTYEQY
v_gene: TRBV10-3; abundance: NA; CDR3aa: AATPGTRDEQY
v_gene: TRBV19; abundance: NA; CDR3aa: ASSIGAGVGGELF
v_gene: TRBV7-2; abundance: NA; CDR3aa: ASRGSGSTGEQY
v_gene: TRBV6-5; abundance: NA; CDR3aa: ASSYRRKKLF
v_gene: TRBV9; abundance: NA; CDR3aa: ASGSQGMEAF
v_gene: TRBV20-1; abundance: NA; CDR3aa: SASRLAGQETQY
v_gene: TRBV25-1; abundance: NA; CDR3aa: ASSELANTEAF
v_gene: TRBV30; abundance: NA; CDR3aa: AWSGTSGAQNQPQH
v_gene: TRBV6-1; abundance: NA; CDR3aa: ASSVARLGYT
v_gene: TRBV6-2/TRBV6-3; abundance: NA; CDR3aa: ASSRDRADQPQH
v_gene: TRBV4-1; abundance: NA; CDR3aa: ASSQAYLGQGAVYGYT
v_gene: TRBV15; abundance: NA; CDR3aa: ATSKGRGSLDEQF
v_gene: TRBV10-2; abundance: NA; CDR3aa: ASSYRSSLNTEAF
v_gene: TRBV10-1; abundance: NA; CDR3aa: ASSESGTGNIEAF
v_gene: TRBV4-3; abundance: NA; CDR3aa: ASSQEASEPTGELF
v_gene: TRBV4-3; abundance: NA; CDR3aa: ASSPTGDEQF
v_gene: TRBV27; abundance: NA; CDR3aa: ASRRLAGGSEQF